These T cell receptor beta chains were read from a single sample in a study of T-cell memory formation after mild COVID-19. Each CDR3 protein is one row after TCRdb ran MiXCR on the 5' RACE reads. The sample shows 200,000 or so distinct CDR3 sequences, under 20% of them seen only once. Sequences were obtained from PBMCs or a T cell subset sorted from them (not recorded which). The source is an adult woman who had mild COVID-19 (a few samples of this study predate the infection). Cell type and time point are not known. The CDR3 runs from the conserved cysteine through the conserved F or W. The D gene is left open where the match is weak. Size tells how often a clone was seen (once, few, many) or the class of an expanded clone, and some rows leave it out.

V gene,J gene,clone size,D gene,CDR3 length,CDR3 protein,CDR3 DNA
TRBV20-1,TRBJ2-3,few,.,14,CSAPDPGGPDTQYF,TGCAGTGCCCCGGACCCCGGGGGGCCAGATACGCAGTATTTT
TRBV7-9,TRBJ2-1,few,TRBD2,16,CASSLATSGPYNEQFF,TGTGCCAGCAGCTTAGCGACTAGCGGGCCCTACAATGAGCAGTTCTTC
TRBV29-1,TRBJ1-2,.,TRBD1,17,CSVDGTGGSITNYGYTF,TGCAGCGTGGATGGGACAGGGGGTTCTATAACTAACTATGGCTACACCTTC
TRBV15,TRBJ1-5,few,.,13,CATQGEGNQPQHF,TGTGCCACCCAGGGAGAGGGCAATCAGCCCCAGCATTTT
TRBV12-3/TRBV12-4,TRBJ2-1,few,TRBD2,16,CASSRTSGIMYNEQFF,TGTGCCAGCAGTAGGACTAGCGGGATAATGTACAATGAGCAGTTCTTC
TRBV25-1,TRBJ1-6,once,.,14,CASSDRDFNSPLHF,TGTGCCAGCAGTGACCGGGACTTTAATTCACCCCTACACTTT
TRBV9,TRBJ2-3,few,.,13,CASSVGPADTQYF,TGTGCCAGCAGCGTAGGCCCGGCAGATACGCAGTATTTT
TRBV29-1,TRBJ2-7,.,.,14,CSARWEGEYYEQYF,TGCAGCGCCAGGTGGGAGGGGGAGTATTACGAGCAGTACTTC
TRBV20-1,TRBJ2-5,few,.,11,CSAPAGETQYF,TGCAGTGCGCCAGCAGGAGAGACCCAGTACTTC
TRBV20-1,TRBJ2-1,few,.,15,CSARSNNQRNNEQFF,TGCAGTGCTAGGTCAAATAACCAACGCAACAATGAGCAGTTCTTC
TRBV18,TRBJ1-2,.,.,15,CASSTRETTTYGYTF,TGTGCCAGCTCTACCCGGGAGACAACTACTTATGGCTACACCTTC
TRBV10-3,TRBJ2-7,.,TRBD2,15,CAISEGAAGGYEQYF,TGTGCCATCAGTGAGGGAGCAGCGGGAGGTTACGAGCAGTACTTC
TRBV7-8,TRBJ2-3,many,.,17,CASSAIGTPSSTDTQYF,TGTGCCAGCAGCGCGATAGGGACTCCATCTAGCACAGATACGCAGTATTTT
TRBV2,TRBJ2-7,.,TRBD1,12,CASWDRAYEQYF,TGTGCCAGCTGGGACAGAGCCTACGAGCAGTACTTC
TRBV9,TRBJ2-3,few,TRBD1,16,CASSAIGQGSSNTQYF,TGTGCCAGCAGCGCCATAGGACAGGGTTCTTCAAATACGCAGTATTTT